The subject of this entry is one T cell receptor beta chain. Clones were sequenced by immunoSEQ multiplex PCR, and TCRdb holds only the in-frame ones, with some missing. The sample has 90,000 to 120,000 clones, 80% to 95% seen once. Trimming took 3 bases from V and 4 from J, leaving 13 bases between them. The CDR3 extends over 15 amino acids. Germline loops: CDR1 WSHSY, CDR2 SAAADI. The sample comes from a study of blood T cell repertoires in COVID-19. The J gene is TRBJ1-3, the V gene TRBV10-2, with D hard to call. The sequencing sample was made of peripheral blood. This sequence originates from a woman aged 25 to 39 with acute or convalescent COVID-19. The CDR3 reads CASSDLRGRGNTIYF. DNA for the CDR3: TGCGCCAGCAGTGATCTTAGAGGGAGAGGAAACACCATATATTTT.